This TCR beta chain was captured by sequencing in a study of siplizumab effects on memory and regulatory T cells. A note on this clone: Its antigen is currently unknown.

Findings and caveats of the study: Unstimulated subsets were the mapping target of only a minor fraction of alloreactive clones. Suppression by proliferating Tregs derived from siplizumab cultures was not verified.

Per sample, roughly 10^5 TCR templates underwent assay. Clones were sequenced by immunoSEQ multiplex PCR, and TCRdb holds only the in-frame ones, with some missing. The data contain about 60,000 clones, less than 85% of them singletons. The CDR3 spans 15 residues. Germline V gives CDR1 MNHNS, CDR2 SASEGT. V gene TRBV6-1 combines with J gene TRBJ2-3; D gene unclear. The TCR comes from a human donor in good health. Sequencing input: memory CD4+ T cells sorted from blood. The CDR3 sequence: CASHPGLILGYTQYF. The CDR3 coding sequence is TGTGCTTCTCACCCAGGTCTAATATTGGGATATACGCAGTATTTT.